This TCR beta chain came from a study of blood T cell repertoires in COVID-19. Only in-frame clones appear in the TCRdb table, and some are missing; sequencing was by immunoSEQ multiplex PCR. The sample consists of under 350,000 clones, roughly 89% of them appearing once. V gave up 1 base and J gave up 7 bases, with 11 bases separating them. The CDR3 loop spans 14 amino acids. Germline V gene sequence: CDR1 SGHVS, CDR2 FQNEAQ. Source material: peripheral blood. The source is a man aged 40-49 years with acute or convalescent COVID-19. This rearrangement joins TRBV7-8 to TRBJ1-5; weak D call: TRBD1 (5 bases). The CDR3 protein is CASSLVGLRQPQHF. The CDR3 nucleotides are TGTGCCAGCAGCTTAGTGGGACTACGACAGCCCCAGCATTTT.